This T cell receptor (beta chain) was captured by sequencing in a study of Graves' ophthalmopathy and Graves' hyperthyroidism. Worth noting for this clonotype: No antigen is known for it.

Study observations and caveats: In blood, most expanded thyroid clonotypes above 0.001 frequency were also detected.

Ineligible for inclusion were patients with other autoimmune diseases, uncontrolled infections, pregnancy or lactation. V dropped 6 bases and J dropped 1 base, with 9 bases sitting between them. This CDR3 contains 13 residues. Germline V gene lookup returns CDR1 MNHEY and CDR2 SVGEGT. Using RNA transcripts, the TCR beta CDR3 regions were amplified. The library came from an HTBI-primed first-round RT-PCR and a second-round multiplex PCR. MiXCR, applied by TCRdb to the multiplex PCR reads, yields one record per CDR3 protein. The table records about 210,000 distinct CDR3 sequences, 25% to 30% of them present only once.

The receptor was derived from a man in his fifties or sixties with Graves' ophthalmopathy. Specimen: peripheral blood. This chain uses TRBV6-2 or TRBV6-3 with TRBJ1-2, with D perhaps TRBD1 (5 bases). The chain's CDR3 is CASRNQGNYGYTF. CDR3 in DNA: TGTGCCAGCAGAAACCAGGGTAACTATGGCTACACCTTC.